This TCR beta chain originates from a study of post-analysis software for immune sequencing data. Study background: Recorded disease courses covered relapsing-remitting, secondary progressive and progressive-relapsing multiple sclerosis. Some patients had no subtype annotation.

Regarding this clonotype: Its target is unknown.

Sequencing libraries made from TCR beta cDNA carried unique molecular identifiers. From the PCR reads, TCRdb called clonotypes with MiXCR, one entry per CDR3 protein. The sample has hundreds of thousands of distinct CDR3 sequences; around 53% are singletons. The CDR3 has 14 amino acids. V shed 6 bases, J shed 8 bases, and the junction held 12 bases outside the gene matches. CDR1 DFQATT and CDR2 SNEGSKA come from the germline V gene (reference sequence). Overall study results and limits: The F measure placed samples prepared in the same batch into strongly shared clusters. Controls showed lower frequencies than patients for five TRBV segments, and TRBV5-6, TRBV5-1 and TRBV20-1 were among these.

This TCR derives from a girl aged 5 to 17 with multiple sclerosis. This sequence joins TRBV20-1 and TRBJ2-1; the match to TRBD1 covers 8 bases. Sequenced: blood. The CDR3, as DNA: TGCAGTGCCACCGCCGTCAGGGGGCCGTATGAGCAGTTCTTC. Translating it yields CSATAVRGPYEQFF.